This T cell receptor (beta chain) is drawn from a study of blood T cell repertoires in COVID-19. This CDR3 contains 15 residues. Germline V gene data show CDR1 as MNHEY and CDR2 as SMNVEV (reference sequence). After removal of 6 bases from V and 2 bases from J, the junction contained 8 bases not matched to a gene. Generated by immunoSEQ multiplex PCR, the TCRdb table keeps only in-frame clones and is missing some. The sample shows more than 100,000 clones, 65% to 85% of them seen only once. This clonotype was obtained from a woman in her seventies with acute or convalescent COVID-19. The sequenced sample consisted of peripheral blood. The chain joins TRBV27 to TRBJ2-3; 7 bases agree with TRBD1. The CDR3 DNA sequence: TGTGCCAGCAGGATTACAGGGGCGACCACAGATACGCAGTATTTT. Its translation is CASRITGATTDTQYF.